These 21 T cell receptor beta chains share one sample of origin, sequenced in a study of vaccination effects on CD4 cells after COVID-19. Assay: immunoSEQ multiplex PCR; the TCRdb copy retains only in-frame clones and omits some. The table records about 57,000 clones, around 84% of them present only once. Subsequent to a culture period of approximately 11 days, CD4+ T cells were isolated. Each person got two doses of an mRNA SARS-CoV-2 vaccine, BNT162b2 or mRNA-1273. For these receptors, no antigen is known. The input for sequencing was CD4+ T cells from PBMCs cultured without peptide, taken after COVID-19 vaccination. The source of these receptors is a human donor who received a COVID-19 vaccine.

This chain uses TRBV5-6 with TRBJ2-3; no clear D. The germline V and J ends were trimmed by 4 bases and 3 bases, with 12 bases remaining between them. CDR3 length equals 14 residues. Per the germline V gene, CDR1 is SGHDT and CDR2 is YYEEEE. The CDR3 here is CASSQPGFTDTQYF. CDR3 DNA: TGTGCCAGCAGCCAGCCTGGTTTTACAGATACGCAGTATTTT. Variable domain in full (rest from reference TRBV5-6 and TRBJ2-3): DAGVTQSPTHLIKTRGQQVTLRCSPKSGHDTVSWYQQALGQGPQFIFQYYEEEERQRGNFPDRFSGHQFPNYSSELNVNALLLGDSALYLCASSQPGFTDTQYFGPGTRLTVL.

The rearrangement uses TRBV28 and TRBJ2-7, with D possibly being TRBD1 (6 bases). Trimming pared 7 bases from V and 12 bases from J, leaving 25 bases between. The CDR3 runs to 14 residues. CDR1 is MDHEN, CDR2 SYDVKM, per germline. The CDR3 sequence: CASTQGVGGWRLYF. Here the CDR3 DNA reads TGTGCCAGCACCCAAGGAGTAGGGGGATGGAGGCTGTACTTC.

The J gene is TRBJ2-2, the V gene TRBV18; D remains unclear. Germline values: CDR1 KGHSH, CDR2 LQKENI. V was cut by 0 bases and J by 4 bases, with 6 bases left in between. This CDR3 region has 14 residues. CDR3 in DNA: TGTGCCAGCTCACCACCGGGCGGCACCGGGGAGCTGTTTTTT. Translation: CASSPPGGTGELFF.

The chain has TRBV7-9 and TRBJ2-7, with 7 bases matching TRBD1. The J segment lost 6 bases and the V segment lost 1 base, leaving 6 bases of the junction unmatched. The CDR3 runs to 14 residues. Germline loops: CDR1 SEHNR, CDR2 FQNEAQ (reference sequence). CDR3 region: CASSLGQGFGEQYF. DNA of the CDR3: TGTGCCAGCAGCTTAGGACAGGGTTTCGGCGAGCAGTACTTC.

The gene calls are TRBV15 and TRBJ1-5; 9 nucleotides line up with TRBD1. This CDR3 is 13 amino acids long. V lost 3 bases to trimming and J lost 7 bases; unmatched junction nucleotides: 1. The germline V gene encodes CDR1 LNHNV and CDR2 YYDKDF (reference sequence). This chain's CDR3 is CATSRDRGQPQHF. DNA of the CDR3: TGTGCCACCAGCAGGGACAGGGGACAGCCCCAGCATTTT.

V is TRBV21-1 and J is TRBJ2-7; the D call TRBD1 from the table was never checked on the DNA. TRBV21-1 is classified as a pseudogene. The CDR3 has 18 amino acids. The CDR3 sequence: CASSKGRFALGGAYEQYF. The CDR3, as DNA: TGTGCCAGCAGCAAAGGGCGCTTCGCCCTAGGGGGAGCCTACGAGCAGTACTTC.

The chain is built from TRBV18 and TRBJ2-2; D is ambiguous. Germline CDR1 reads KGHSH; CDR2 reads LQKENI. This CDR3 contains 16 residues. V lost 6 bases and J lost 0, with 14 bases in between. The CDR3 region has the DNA TGTGCCAGCTCCCACACAGTAAACTCGAACACCGGGGAGCTGTTTTTT. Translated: CASSHTVNSNTGELFF.

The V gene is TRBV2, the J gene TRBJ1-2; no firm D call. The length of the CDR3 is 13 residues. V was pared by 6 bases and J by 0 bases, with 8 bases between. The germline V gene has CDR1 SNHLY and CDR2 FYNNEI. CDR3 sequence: CASRADTNYGYTF. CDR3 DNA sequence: TGTGCCAGCAGGGCAGATACTAACTATGGCTACACCTTC.

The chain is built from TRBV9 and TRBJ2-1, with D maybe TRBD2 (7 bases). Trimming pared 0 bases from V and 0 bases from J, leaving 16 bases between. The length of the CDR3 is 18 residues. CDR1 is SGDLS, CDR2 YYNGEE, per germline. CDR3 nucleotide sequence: TGTGCCAGCAGCGTAGTCCCACTGGGGGGGCTCTCCTACAATGAGCAGTTCTTC. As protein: CASSVVPLGGLSYNEQFF.

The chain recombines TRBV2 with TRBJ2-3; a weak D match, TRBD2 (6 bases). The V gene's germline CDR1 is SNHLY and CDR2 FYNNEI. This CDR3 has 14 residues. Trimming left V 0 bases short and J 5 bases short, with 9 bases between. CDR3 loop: CASSEAISGDTQYF. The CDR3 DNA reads TGTGCCAGCAGTGAAGCTATTAGCGGAGATACGCAGTATTTT.

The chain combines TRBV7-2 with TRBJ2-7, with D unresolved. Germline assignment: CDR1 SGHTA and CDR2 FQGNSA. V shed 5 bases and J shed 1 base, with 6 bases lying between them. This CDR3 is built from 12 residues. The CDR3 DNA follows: TGTGCCAGCAGCGCCGGTTCCTACGAGCAGTACTTC. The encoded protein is CASSAGSYEQYF.

CDR3 loop: CASSFSGRLGELFF. CDR3 nucleotides: TGTGCCAGCAGCTTTTCCGGAAGACTCGGGGAGCTGTTTTTT. This chain links TRBV5-4 with TRBJ2-2; D remains unclear. CDR1 is SGHNT and CDR2 is YYREEE in the germline V gene (reference sequence). Trimming left V 2 bases short and J 7 bases short, with 12 bases between. There are 14 residues in the CDR3.

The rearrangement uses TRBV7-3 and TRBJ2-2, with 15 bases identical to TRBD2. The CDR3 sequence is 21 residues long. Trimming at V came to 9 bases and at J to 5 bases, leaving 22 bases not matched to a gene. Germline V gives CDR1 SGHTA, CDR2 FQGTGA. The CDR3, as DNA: TGTGCCAGGATCCCCCTTGCGAGGACTAGCGGGGGGGCAGCGGGGACCGGGGAGCTGTTTTTT. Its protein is CARIPLARTSGGAAGTGELFF.

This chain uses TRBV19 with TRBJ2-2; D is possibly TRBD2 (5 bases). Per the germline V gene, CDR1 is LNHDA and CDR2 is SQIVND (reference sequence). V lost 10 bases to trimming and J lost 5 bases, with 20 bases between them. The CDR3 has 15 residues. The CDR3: CATTPSLPGTGELFF. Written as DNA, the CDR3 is TGTGCCACCACCCCGTCGTTGCCGGGGACCGGGGAGCTGTTTTTT.

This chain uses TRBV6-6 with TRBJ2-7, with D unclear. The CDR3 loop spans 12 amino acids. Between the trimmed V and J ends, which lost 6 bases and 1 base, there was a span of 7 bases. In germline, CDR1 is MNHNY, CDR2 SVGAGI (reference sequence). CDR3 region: CASRNPSYEQYF. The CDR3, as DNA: TGTGCCAGCAGAAACCCATCCTACGAGCAGTACTTC.

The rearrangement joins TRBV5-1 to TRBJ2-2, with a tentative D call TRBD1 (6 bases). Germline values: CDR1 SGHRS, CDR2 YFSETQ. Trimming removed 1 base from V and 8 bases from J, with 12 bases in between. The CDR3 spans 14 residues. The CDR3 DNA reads TGCGCCAGCAGCTTGACAGGGCTTGCGGGGGAGCTGTTTTTT. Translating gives CASSLTGLAGELFF.

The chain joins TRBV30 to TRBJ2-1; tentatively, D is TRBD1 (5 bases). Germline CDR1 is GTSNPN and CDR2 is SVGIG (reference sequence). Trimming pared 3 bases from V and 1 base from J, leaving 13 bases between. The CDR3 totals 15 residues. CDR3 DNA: TGTGCCTGGAGACAGACAGCCGGGTCCTACAATGAGCAGTTCTTC. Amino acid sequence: CAWRQTAGSYNEQFF.

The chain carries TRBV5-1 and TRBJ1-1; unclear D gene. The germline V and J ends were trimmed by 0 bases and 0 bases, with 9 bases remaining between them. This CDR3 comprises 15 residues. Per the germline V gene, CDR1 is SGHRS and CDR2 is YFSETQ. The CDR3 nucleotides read TGCGCCAGCAGCTTGGGCGGGTTATTGAACACTGAAGCTTTCTTT. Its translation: CASSLGGLLNTEAFF.

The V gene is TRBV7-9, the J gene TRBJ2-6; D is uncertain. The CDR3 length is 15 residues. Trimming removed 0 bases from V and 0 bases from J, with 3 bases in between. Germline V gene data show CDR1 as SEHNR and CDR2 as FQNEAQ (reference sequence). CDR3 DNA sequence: TGTGCCAGCAGCTTAGCGGGCTCTGGGGCCAACGTCCTGACTTTC. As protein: CASSLAGSGANVLTF.

In DNA form, the CDR3 reads TGTGCCTGGACGGGGAGGAGGCGCGGGGAGTCCTACAATGAGCAGTTCTTC. Translated, it gives CAWTGRRRGESYNEQFF. The chain couples TRBV30 to TRBJ2-1; a possible D gene is TRBD2 (6 bases). The germline CDR1 and CDR2 sequences are GTSNPN and SVGIG (reference sequence). V lost 4 bases and J 1 base, leaving 20 bases between the germline ends. This CDR3 has 17 residues.

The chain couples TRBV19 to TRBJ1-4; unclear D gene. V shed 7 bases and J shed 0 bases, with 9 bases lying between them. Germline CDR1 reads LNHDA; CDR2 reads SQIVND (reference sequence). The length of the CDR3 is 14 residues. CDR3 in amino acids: CASTGGATNEKLFF. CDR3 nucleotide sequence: TGTGCCAGTACGGGTGGGGCAACTAATGAAAAACTGTTTTTT.